This TCR beta chain derives from a study of blood T cell repertoires in COVID-19. About the study: Spain, Italy and the United States supplied samples that represented acute and convalescent COVID-19.

With V trimmed by 3 bases and J by 3 bases, 3 bases remained unmatched. Germline V lookup: CDR1 SQVTM, CDR2 ANQGSEA. There are 15 residues in the CDR3. Per the original data handling: Using reference gene primer amplification, nucleated cell counts were estimated. Measured with immunoSEQ multiplex PCR; TCRdb has only the in-frame clones, and not every one. V and J calls and clone size come straight from that table; D and trimming were deduced from the DNA. The sample includes about 190,000 clones, about 87% of them seen just once. This TCR was recovered from a woman in her late teens or twenties who had recovered from COVID-19. This chain connects TRBV29-1 to TRBJ1-3; 12 bases are shared with TRBD1. Sequenced input: peripheral blood. The chain's CDR3 is CSVEGQGASGNTIYF. The CDR3 DNA reads TGCAGCGTTGAGGGACAGGGGGCCAGTGGAAACACCATATATTTT.